Sequencing of this TCR beta chain was carried out in a study of OX40 agonist ivuxolimab in advanced cancers. This clone was seen only a few times. The table came from immunoSEQ multiplex PCR; TCRdb's copy has only in-frame clones and leaves some out. The sample has approximately 46,000 clones; 70% to 90% are singletons. Trimming took 5 bases from V and 0 from J, leaving 10 bases between them. The CDR3 consists of 15 residues. CDR1 and CDR2 from the germline V gene are MGHRA and YSYEKL. This clonotype was obtained from an adult with an advanced solid tumor such as melanoma, head and neck, liver or kidney cancer. The material sequenced was CD4+ or CD8+ T cells sorted from blood, taken in a trial of the OX40 agonist ivuxolimab. The chain uses TRBV4-1 and TRBJ2-2; a possible D gene is TRBD2 (6 bases). The chain's CDR3 is CASSGGLPNTGELFF. CDR3 sequence (DNA): TGCGCCAGCAGCGGAGGGCTCCCGAACACCGGGGAGCTGTTTTTT.